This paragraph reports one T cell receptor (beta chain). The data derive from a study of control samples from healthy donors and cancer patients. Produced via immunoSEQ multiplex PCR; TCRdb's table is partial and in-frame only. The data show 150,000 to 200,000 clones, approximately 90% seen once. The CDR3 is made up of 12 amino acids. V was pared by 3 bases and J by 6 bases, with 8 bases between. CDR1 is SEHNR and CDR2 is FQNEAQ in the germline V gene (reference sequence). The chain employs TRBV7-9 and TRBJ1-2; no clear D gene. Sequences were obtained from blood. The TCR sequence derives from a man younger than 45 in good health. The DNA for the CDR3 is TGTGCCAGCAGCTTGGAGAGGAATGGCTACACCTTC. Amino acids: CASSLERNGYTF.